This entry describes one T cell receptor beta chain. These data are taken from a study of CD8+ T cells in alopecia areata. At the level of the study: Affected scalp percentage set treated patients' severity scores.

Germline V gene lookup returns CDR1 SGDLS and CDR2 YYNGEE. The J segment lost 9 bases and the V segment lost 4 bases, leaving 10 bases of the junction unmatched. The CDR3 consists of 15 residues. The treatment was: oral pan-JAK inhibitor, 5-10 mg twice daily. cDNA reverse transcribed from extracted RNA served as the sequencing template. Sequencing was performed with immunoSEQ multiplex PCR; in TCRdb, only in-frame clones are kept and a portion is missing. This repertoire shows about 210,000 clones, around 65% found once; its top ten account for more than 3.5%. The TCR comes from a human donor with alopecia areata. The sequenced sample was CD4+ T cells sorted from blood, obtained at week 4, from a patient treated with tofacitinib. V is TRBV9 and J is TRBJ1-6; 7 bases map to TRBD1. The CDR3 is CASSIGQEFPSPLHF. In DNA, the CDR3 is TGTGCCAGCAGCATCGGACAGGAATTTCCTTCACCCCTCCACTTT.